This T cell receptor (beta chain) was recorded in a study of OX40 agonist ivuxolimab in advanced cancers. Study as a whole: Every 2 weeks, patients received ivuxolimab intravenously, dosed at 0.01 to 10 mg/kg. Dose-escalation cases comprised hepatocellular carcinoma, melanoma, renal cell or head and neck cancer. Three patients showed partial responses: one hepatocellular carcinoma and two cutaneous melanoma cases.

The assay was immunoSEQ multiplex PCR, and TCRdb's table has in-frame clones only and misses some. Among about 90,000 clones listed, 75% to 95% were seen once. Germline V gene data show CDR1 as MNHEY and CDR2 as SMNVEV (reference sequence). The CDR3 has 13 amino acids. Trimming removed 11 bases from V and 7 bases from J; junction bases left unmatched: 11. This clone is a singleton in its sample. This sample comprised CD4+ or CD8+ T cells sorted from blood, obtained in a trial of the OX40 agonist ivuxolimab. The chain links TRBV27 to TRBJ2-1, with 7 bases matching TRBD2. The clonotype was recovered from an adult with an advanced solid tumor such as melanoma, head and neck, liver or kidney cancer. The CDR3 sequence: CASSGGLGNEQFF. CDR3 nucleotide sequence: TGTGCCTCTAGCGGAGGCCTGGGGAATGAGCAGTTCTTC.